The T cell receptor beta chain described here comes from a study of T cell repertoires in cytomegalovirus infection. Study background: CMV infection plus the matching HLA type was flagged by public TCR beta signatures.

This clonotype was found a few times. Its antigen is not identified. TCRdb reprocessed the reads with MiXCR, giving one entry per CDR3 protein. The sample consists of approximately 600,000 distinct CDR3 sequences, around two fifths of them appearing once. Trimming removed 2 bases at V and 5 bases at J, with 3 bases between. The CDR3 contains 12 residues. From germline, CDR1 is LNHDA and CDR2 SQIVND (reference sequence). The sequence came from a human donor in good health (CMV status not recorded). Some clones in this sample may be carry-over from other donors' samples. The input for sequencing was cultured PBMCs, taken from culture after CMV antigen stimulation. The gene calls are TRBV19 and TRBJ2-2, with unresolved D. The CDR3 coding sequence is TGTGCCAGTAGTATACAGACCGGGGAGCTGTTTTTT. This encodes CASSIQTGELFF.